Listed below are T cell receptor beta chains from one sample, sequenced in a study of blood T cell repertoires in COVID-19. Only in-frame clones appear in the TCRdb table, and some are missing; sequencing was by immunoSEQ multiplex PCR. The sample includes roughly 250,000 clones, about nine tenths seen only once; the top ten take 2% to 2.5%. Sequenced: PBMCs or T cells enriched from blood (not recorded which). These receptors all come from a woman aged 40 to 50 with acute COVID-19. Each CDR3 is given with its conserved first and last residue.

J,V,CDR3
TRBJ1-2,TRBV11-2,CASSPIGGSYYGYTF
TRBJ2-3,TRBV2,CASSESSGINTDTQYF
TRBJ2-2,TRBV7-8,CASSSQVGTGELFF
TRBJ2-7,TRBV7-2,CASSGHYEQYF
TRBJ1-3,TRBV5-6,CASSGWGADPRNTIYF
TRBJ1-1,TRBV19,CASTRGDLRRAEAFF
TRBJ2-5,TRBV6-6,CASSPRTSGGARETQYF
TRBJ2-5,TRBV2,CASSVLAIQETQYF
TRBJ1-5,TRBV3-1/TRBV3-2,CASSQGTGDNQPQHF
TRBJ1-1,TRBV21-1,CASAEVRQGVYTEAFF
TRBJ1-5,TRBV5-6,CASSQGMGNQPQHF
TRBJ2-7,TRBV12-1,CASSLRGRDRDSYEQYF
TRBJ2-7,TRBV2,CASSERLDYYEQYF
TRBJ1-6,TRBV7-2,CASSPGREASPLHF
TRBJ1-1,TRBV15,CATSRDLGAIGEAFF
TRBJ2-3,TRBV5-5,CASNTPLAGGSTDTQYF
TRBJ2-5,TRBV28,CASSQPAGSQETQYF
TRBJ2-7,TRBV7-6,CASSRTSGNIYEQYF
TRBJ1-6,TRBV11-3,CASSFEDSPLHF
TRBJ1-2,TRBV12-3/TRBV12-4,CASSLGSSYGYTF
TRBJ2-1,TRBV25-1,CASSESRTSLNEQFF
TRBJ1-4,TRBV19,CASSKRSGEKLFF
TRBJ2-2,TRBV27,CASSFRIRGGLTGELFF
TRBJ1-2,TRBV30,CARGQAGWGYTF
TRBJ2-7,TRBV21-1,CASSKVFIASSYEQYF
TRBJ1-3,TRBV6-5,CASSQPRRGTIYF
TRBJ1-1,TRBV27,CASRTRSGTVNTEAFF
TRBJ1-4,TRBV15,CATSREGGSGEKLFF
TRBJ1-4,TRBV2,CASNDRPGSNEKLFF